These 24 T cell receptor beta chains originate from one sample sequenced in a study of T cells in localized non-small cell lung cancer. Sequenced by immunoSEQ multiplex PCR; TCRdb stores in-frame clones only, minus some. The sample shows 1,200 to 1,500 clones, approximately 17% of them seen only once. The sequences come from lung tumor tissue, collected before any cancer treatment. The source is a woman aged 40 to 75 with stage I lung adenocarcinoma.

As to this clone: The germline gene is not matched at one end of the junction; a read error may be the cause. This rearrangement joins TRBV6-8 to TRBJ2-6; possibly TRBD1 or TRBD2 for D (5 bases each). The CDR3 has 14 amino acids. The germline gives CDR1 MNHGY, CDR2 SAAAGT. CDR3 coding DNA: TGTGCCATCAGTGGGGGTGCTGGGGCCAACGTCCTGACTTTC. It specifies CAISGGAGANVLTF.

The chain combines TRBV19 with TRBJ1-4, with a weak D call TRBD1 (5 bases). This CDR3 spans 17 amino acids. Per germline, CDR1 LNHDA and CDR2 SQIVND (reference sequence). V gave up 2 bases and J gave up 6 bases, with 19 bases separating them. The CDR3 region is CASSIRRRQGVDEKLFF. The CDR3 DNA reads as TGTGCCAGTAGTATACGGAGACGCCAAGGGGTTGATGAAAAACTGTTTTTT.

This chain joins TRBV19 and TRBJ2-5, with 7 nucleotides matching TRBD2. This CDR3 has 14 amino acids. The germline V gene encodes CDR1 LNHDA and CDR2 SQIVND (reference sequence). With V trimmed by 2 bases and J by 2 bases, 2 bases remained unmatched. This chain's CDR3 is CASSISGTQETQYF. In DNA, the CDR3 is TGTGCCAGTAGTATAAGCGGGACGCAAGAGACCCAGTACTTC.

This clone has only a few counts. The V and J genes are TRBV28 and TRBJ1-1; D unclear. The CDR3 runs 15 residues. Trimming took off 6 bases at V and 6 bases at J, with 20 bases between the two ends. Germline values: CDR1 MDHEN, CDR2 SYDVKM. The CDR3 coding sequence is TGTGCCAGCAGCCCCATCAACCTTGTAGAGGCTGAAGCTTTCTTT. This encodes CASSPINLVEAEAFF.

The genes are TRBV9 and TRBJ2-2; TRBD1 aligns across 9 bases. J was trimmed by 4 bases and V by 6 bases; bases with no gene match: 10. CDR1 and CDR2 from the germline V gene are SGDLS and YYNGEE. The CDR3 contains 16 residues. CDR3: CASTAGTGRSTGELFF. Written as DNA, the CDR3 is TGTGCCAGCACCGCCGGGACAGGGAGGAGCACCGGGGAGCTGTTTTTT.

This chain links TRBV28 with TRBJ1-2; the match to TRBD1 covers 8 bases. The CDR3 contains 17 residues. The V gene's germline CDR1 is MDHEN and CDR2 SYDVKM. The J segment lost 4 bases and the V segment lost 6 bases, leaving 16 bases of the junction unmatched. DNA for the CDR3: TGTGCCAGCAGATCCACTTATACAGGGGGAGGGGGCTATGGCTACACCTTC. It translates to CASRSTYTGGGGYGYTF.

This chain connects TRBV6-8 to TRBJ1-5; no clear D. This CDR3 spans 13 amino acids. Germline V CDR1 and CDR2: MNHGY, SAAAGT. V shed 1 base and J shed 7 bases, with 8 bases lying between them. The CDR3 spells CASSYYRGQPQHF. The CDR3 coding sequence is TGTGCCAGCAGTTACTACAGAGGACAGCCCCAGCATTTT.

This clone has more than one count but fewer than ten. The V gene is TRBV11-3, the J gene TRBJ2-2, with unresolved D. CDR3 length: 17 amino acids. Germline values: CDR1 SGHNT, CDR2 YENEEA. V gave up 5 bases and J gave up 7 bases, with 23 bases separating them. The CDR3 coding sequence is TGTGCCAGCAGCCCCTCGAAGGGTAAGCGCCGGGTCGGGGAGCTGTTTTTT. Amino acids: CASSPSKGKRRVGELFF. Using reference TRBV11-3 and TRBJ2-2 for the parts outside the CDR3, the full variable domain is EAGVVQSPRYKIIEKKQPVAFWCNPISGHNTLYWYLQNLGQGPELLIRYENEEAVDDSQLPKDRFSAERLKGVDSTLKIQPAELGDSAVYLCASSPSKGKRRVGELFFGEGSRLTVL.

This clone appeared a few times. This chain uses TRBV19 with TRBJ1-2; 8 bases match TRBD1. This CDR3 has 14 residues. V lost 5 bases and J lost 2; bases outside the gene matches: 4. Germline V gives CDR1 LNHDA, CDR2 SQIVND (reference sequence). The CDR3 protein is CASSPRTGNYGYTF. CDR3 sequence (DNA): TGTGCCAGTAGTCCTCGGACAGGGAACTATGGCTACACCTTC.

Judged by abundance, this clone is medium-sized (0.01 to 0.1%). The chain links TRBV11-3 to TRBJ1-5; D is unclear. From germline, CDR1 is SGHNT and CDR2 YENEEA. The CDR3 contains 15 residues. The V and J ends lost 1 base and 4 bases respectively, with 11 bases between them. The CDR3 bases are TGTGCCAGCAGCTTAGTGGGTACCCCTAATCAGCCCCAGCATTTT. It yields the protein CASSLVGTPNQPQHF.

The CDR3 DNA reads TGTGCCACCAGCAGAGATTTGACGCTTACAGAAGCTTTCTTT. This gives the protein CATSRDLTLTEAFF. This chain links TRBV15 with TRBJ1-1; no clear D gene. In germline, CDR1 is LNHNV, CDR2 YYDKDF (reference sequence). The CDR3 consists of 14 residues. V was clipped by 0 bases and J by 8 bases, with 13 bases between them.

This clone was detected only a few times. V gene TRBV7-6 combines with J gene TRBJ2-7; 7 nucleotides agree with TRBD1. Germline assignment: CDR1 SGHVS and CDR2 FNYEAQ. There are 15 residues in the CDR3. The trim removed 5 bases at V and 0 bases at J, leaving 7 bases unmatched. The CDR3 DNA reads TGTGCCAGCAGCGCCGGGACAGCAAGCTCCTACGAGCAGTACTTC. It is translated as CASSAGTASSYEQYF.

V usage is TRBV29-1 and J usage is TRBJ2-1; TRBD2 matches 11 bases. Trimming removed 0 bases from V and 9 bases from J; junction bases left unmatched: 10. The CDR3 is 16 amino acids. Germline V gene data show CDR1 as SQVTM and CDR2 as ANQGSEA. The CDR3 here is CSVEDLTSGRIGEQFF. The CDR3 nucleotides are TGCAGCGTTGAAGATCTTACTAGCGGGAGAATCGGTGAGCAGTTCTTC.

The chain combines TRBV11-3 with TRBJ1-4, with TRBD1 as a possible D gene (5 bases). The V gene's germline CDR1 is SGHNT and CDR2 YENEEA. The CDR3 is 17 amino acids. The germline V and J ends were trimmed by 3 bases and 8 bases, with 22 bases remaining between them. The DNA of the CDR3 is TGTGCCAGCAGCTTGGTGGGGGACCGGGACTCGGGCGAAAAACTGTTTTTT. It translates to CASSLVGDRDSGEKLFF.

CDR3 amino acids: CASSISVYGYTF. CDR3 nucleotide sequence: TGTGCCAGTAGTATTTCGGTCTACGGCTACACCTTC. V and J are TRBV19 and TRBJ1-2; no reliable D call. Trimming pared 3 bases from V and 8 bases from J, leaving 10 bases between. CDR3 length equals 12 residues. Germline CDR1 and CDR2: LNHDA and SQIVND (reference sequence).

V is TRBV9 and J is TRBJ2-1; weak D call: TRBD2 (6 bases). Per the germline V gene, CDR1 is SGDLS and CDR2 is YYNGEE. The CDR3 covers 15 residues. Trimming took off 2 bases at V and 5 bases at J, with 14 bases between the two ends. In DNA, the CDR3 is TGTGCCAGCAGCGTCCCCGGGACTCTCAACAATGAGCAGTTCTTC. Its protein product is CASSVPGTLNNEQFF.

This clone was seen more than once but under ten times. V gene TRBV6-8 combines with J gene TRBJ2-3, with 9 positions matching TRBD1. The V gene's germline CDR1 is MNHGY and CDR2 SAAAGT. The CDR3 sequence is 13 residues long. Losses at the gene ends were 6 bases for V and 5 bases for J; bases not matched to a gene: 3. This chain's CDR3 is CASRRTGEDTQYF. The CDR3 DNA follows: TGTGCCAGCAGACGGACAGGGGAAGATACGCAGTATTTT.

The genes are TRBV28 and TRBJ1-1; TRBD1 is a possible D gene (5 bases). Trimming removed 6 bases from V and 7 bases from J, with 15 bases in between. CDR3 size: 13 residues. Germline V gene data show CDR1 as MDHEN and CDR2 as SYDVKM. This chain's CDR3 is CASRSGTSYEAFF. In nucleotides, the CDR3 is TGTGCCAGCAGATCAGGGACTTCCTATGAAGCTTTCTTT.

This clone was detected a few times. The CDR3 nucleotides are TGTGCCAGCATCAAGGGACAGGGGATCATGAACACTGAAGCTTTCTTT. Protein: CASIKGQGIMNTEAFF. The chain recombines TRBV11-3 with TRBJ1-1, with 10 bases matching TRBD1. The trim removed 7 bases at V and 0 bases at J, leaving 8 bases unmatched. Germline CDR1 is SGHNT and CDR2 is YENEEA. The CDR3 spans 16 residues.

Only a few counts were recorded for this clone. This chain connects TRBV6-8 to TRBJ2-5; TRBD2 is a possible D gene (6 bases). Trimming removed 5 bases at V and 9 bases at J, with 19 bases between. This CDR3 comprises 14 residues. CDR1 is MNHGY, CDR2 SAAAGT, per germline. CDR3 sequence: CASSETGALWAQYF. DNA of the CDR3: TGTGCCAGCAGTGAGACGGGAGCTCTTTGGGCCCAGTACTTC.

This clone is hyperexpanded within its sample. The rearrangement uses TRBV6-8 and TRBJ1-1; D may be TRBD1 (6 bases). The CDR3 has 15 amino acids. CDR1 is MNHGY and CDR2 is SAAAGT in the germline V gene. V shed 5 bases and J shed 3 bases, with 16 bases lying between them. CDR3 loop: CASSVTGLHDTEAFF. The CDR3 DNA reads TGTGCCAGCAGTGTGACAGGTCTTCATGACACTGAAGCTTTCTTT.

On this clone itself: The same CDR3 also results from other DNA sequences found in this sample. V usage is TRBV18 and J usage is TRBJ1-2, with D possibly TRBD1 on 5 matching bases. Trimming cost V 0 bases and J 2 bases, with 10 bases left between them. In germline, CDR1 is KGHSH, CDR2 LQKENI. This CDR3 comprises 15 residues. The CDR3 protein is CASSPPAGTNYGYTF. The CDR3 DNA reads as TGTGCCAGCTCACCACCGGCAGGGACCAACTATGGCTACACCTTC.

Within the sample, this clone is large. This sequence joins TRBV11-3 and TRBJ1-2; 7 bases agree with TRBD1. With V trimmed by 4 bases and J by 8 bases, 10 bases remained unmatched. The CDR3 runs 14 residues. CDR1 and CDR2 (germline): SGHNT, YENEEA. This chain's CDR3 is CASSYIDRVEGYTF. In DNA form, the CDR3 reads TGTGCCAGCAGCTATATAGACAGGGTTGAAGGCTACACCTTC. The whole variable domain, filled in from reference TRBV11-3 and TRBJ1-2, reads EAGVVQSPRYKIIEKKQPVAFWCNPISGHNTLYWYLQNLGQGPELLIRYENEEAVDDSQLPKDRFSAERLKGVDSTLKIQPAELGDSAVYLCASSYIDRVEGYTFGSGTRLTVV.

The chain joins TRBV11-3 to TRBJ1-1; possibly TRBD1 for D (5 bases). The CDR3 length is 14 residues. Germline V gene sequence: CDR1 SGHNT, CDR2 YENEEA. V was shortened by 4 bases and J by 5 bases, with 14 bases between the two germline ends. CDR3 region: CASSSRQGRTEAFF. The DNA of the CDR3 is TGTGCCAGCAGCTCCCGCCAGGGAAGGACTGAAGCTTTCTTT.